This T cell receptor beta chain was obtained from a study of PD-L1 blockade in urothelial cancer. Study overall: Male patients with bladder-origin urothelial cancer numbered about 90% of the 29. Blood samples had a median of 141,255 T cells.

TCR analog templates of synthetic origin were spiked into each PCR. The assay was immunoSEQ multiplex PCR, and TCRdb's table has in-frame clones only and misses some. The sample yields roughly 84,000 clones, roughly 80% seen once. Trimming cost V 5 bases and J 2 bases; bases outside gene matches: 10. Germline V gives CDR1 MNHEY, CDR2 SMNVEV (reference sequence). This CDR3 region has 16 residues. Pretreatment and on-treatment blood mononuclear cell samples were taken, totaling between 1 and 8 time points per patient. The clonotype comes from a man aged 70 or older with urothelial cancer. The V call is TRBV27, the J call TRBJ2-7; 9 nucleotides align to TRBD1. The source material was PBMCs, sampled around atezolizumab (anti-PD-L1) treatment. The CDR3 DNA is TGTGCCAGCAGTAACCACGGACAGGGGACGACCTACGAGCAGTACTTC. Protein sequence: CASSNHGQGTTYEQYF.